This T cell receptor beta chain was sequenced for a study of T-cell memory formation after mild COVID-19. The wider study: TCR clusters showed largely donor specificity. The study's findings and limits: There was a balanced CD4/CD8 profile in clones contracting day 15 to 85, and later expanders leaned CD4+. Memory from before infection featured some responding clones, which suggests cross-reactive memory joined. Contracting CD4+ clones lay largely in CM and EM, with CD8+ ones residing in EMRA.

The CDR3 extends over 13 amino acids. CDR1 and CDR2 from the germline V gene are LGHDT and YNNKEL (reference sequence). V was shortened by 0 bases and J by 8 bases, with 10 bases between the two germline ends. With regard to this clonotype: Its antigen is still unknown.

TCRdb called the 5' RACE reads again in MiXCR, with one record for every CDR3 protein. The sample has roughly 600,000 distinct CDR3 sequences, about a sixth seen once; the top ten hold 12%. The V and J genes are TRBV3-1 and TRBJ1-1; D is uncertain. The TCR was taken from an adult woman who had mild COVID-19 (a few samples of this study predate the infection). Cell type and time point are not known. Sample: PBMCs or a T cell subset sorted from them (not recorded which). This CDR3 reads CASSQEGGREAFF. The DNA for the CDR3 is TGTGCCAGCAGCCAAGAAGGAGGGCGCGAAGCTTTCTTT.